This T cell receptor beta chain derives from a study of CD8+ T cells in alopecia areata. This clone was seen only a few times. What it binds is not known. After removal of 6 bases from V and 2 bases from J, the junction contained 13 bases not matched to a gene. Germline assignment: CDR1 SQVTM and CDR2 ANQGSEA. CDR3 length: 15 residues. It was from alopecia areata patients that lesional scalp punch biopsies and peripheral blood were collected. CD4+ and CD8+ T cells were sorted from PBMCs stained for CD3, CD4 and CD8. Findings of the study overall: Lesional scalp displayed greater clonality than normal scalp, most notably in alopecia totalis/universalis.

RNA was extracted and reverse transcribed into cDNA as the sequencing template. The protocol was immunoSEQ multiplex PCR, while the TCRdb copy is restricted to in-frame clones and leaves out a portion. Of some 82,000 clones in the sample, roughly 51% were seen once. The sample taken for sequencing was NKG2D-high CD8+ T cells sorted from blood. This chain joins TRBV29-1 and TRBJ2-7; 7 nucleotides align to TRBD1. The source of this sequence is a human donor with alopecia areata. This chain's CDR3 is CSVAGTVNTPYEQYF. The DNA of the CDR3 is TGCAGCGTAGCCGGGACAGTCAACACCCCCTACGAGCAGTACTTC.